This T cell receptor (beta chain) derives from a study of PD-1 blockade in classical Hodgkin lymphoma (dated by TCRdb to about 2020). Regarding the study in general: Nivolumab dosing was 3 mg/kg intravenously every 2 weeks, continuing until either disease progression or unacceptable toxicity. A peripheral blood immune signature of response to PD-1 blockade in classical Hodgkin lymphoma was defined using TCR beta sequencing and CyTOF. The paper as a whole reports these results and caveats: Patients starting nivolumab less than 1 year after ASCT had lower diversity and were excluded from later analyses to avoid confounding by immune reconstitution. By C4D1, a significant rise was seen in CD4+ TCR diversity but not in CD8+ TCR diversity (p=0.0027 vs p=0.16), and the rise was most apparent among complete responders (p=0.02). Trial patients with a complete response had baseline diversity similar to that of newly diagnosed patients, while partial responders and progressors had significantly lower diversity. The study was restricted to a single clinical trial cohort, and the causes of repertoire differences, possibly disease activity or prior therapy, were left undefined. Baseline TCR diversity was reported to be lower in newly diagnosed patients than in healthy donors and to be lower still in relapsed/refractory patients.

In the germline V gene, CDR1 corresponds to SGHTA and CDR2 to FQGTGA. The germline ends are 13 bases apart after V is trimmed by 1 base and J by 3 bases. The CDR3 runs 15 amino acids, cysteine and phenylalanine included. Only CDR3 DNA is held: 45 bases, read in frame from base 1. To note about this clone: Its antigen has not been determined. No clone much larger than this one lies a single base away; base qualities are absent.

The Qiagen DNeasy kit was used to extract genomic DNA both from unsorted PBMCs and from the negatively selected CD4+ and CD8+ fractions. Using primers that anneal to V and J segments, immunoSEQ multiplex PCR amplified the TCR beta CDR3 regions. Amplification bias was minimized using a synthetic immune receptor repertoire, and residual bias was removed computationally after sequencing. On the authors' methods: Custom Python scripts were used to quantify repertoire diversity as the Shannon entropy index. Unsorted, CD4+ and CD8+ repertoires were analyzed separately, except for combined analyses in which CD4+ and CD8+ sequences were merged in silico. A clone was considered expanded if an increase in frequency of at least 2-fold after treatment relative to C1D1 was found, and a pseudocount of 0.5 was applied to clones undetected at baseline. Clones with 0 or 1 copy at C1D1 were classified as singleton clones, and clones with 2 or more copies were classified as non-singleton clones. Clones expanded in unsorted samples were labelled as CD4+, CD8+ or unknown by matching protein sequences in sorted samples from the same patient. Wilcoxon tests on paired samples were used to test diversity changes from C1D1 to C4D1. TCRdb retrieved this table from immuneACCESS and kept in-frame rearrangements only. Not all clones are present; in checked studies, unresolved V genes account for under half, and no reason is known for the remainder. V and J calls and clone size are given by that table; D and trimming were obtained from the DNA. Here the sample has over 50,000 clones; around 75% occur a single time. More than 13% of the sample is taken by the ten largest.

This specimen's time point label, interpreted: cycle 2 day 1 (C2D1) of nivolumab. All trial patients had relapsed after autologous stem cell transplantation, with cohorts A, B and C differing in prior brentuximab vedotin exposure. The trial cohort was composed of roughly 60 patients with relapsed/refractory classical Hodgkin lymphoma, for whom complete response, partial response or progressive disease was recorded as best overall response. In the multi-cohort phase II CheckMate 205 trial, trial patients received single-agent nivolumab. An independent review committee assessed best overall response using the 2007 International Working Group response criteria. PBMCs from the trial were collected at three points: immediately before nivolumab initiation (C1D1), and during therapy at cycle 2 day 1 and cycle 4 day 1. Peripheral blood was collected in 8 mL Vacutainer Cell Preparation Tubes, from which PBMCs were isolated by centrifugation and then cryopreserved.

The source was peripheral blood mononuclear cells (PBMCs), collected before the second cycle of nivolumab. The rearrangement joined TRBV7-3 to TRBJ2-7; 6 matching bases give a weak D call of TRBD1. The sequence was collected from a human donor with classical Hodgkin lymphoma. The nucleotide sequence reads TGTGCCAGCAGCTTAAAGCCAGGGGACAACTACGAGCAGTACTTC. Its translation reads: CASSLKPGDNYEQYF.